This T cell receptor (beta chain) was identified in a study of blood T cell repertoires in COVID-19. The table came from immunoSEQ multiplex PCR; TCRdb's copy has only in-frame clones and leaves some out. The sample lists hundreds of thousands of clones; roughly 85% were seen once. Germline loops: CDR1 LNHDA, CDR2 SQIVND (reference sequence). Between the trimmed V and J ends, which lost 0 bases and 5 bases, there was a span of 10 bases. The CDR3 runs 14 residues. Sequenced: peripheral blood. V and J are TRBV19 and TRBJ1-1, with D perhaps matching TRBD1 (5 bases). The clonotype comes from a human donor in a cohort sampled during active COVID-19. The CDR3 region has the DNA TGTGCCAGTAGTATAGACAGGGATGGGACTGAAGCTTTCTTT. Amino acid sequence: CASSIDRDGTEAFF.